The clone carrying this T cell receptor (beta chain) appeared many times. What it binds is not known. The record originates from a study of T cells after yellow fever vaccination. Broader study findings: In post-booster samples, most primary-vaccination clones reappeared (about 96% CD4, around 87% CD8).

MiXCR, applied by TCRdb to the 5' RACE reads, yields one record per CDR3 protein. Counted here are 100,000 to 150,000 distinct CDR3 sequences, approximately 16% occurring once; the ten biggest clones make up roughly two fifths. CDR3 length equals 13 residues. V was trimmed by 5 bases and J by 3 bases, leaving 10 bases between them. Source: CD8+ T cells sorted from PBMCs, taken 5 days after the yellow fever booster vaccination. The V gene is TRBV12-3 or TRBV12-4, the J gene TRBJ1-1; weak D call: TRBD1 (5 bases). The clonotype was recovered from a man between 18 and 35 years old who received the YFV17D yellow fever vaccine. The CDR3 region has the DNA TGTGCCAGCAGTGATAGGGGAGACACTGAAGCTTTCTTT. It yields the protein CASSDRGDTEAFF.